Reported below is one TCR beta chain. TCRdb reprocessed the RT-PCR reads with MiXCR, giving one entry per CDR3 protein. The sample has 500,000 or so distinct CDR3 sequences, approximately 15% seen once. This sample is drawn from a study of response to subunit inactivated influenza vaccine. This CDR3 has 16 residues. The V gene end was trimmed by 3 bases and the J gene end by 4 bases; junction bases not matched to a gene: 12. CDR1 and CDR2 from the germline V gene are SGDLS and YYNGEE. The chain employs TRBV9 and TRBJ2-5, with 7 bases aligning to TRBD2. The material sequenced was CD4+ T cells sorted from PBMCs, taken 23 to 25 months after vaccination. This receptor was obtained from a man between 50 and 75 years old who received an inactivated influenza vaccine. As DNA, the CDR3 is TGTGCCAGCAGCGACGGGTCTAGCGGTATACCAGAGACCCAGTACTTC. It yields the protein CASSDGSSGIPETQYF.